The text below deals with one T cell receptor beta chain. Its antigen is as yet unknown. This table comes from immunoSEQ multiplex PCR, and its TCRdb copy is limited to in-frame clones, with some not included. The sample has about 680,000 clones, under 80% seen once. These data are taken from a study of shared clonotypes between healthy human individuals. Study results and limitations: Shared clonotypes: about 5% naive CD4, around 3.5% naive CD8, roughly 2.4% memory CD4, about 0.41% memory CD8. Naive subsets usually exceeded memory subsets in estimated richness.

CDR1 LNHDA and CDR2 SQIVND come from the germline V gene (reference sequence). The junction had 7 bases not matched to a gene; V was cut back by 3 bases and J by 2 bases. The CDR3 is 16 amino acids. A CD45RA+ naive subset and a CD45RA-negative memory subset were split from CD4+ cells. Specimen: memory CD4+ T cells sorted from blood. Indicated subset: CD45RA-negative fraction. J is TRBJ2-5 and V is TRBV19; 9 bases are shared with TRBD2. This TCR derives from a woman aged 30 to 39 in good health. The CDR3 DNA follows: TGTGCCAGTAGTATCTTTAGCGGGGGAGTTCAAGAGACCCAGTACTTC. Encoded protein: CASSIFSGGVQETQYF.